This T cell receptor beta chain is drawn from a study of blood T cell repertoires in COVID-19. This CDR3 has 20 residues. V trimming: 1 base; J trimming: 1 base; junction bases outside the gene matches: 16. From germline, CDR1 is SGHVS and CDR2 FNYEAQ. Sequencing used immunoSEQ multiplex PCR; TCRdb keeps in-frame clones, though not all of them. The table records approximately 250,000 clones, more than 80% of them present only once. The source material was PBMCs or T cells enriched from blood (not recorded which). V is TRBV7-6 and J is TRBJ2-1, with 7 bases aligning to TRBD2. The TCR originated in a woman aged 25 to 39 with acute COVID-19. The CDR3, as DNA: TGTGCCAGCAGCTTAGAGGCGGGAGTTTTTGTGGCTAGTTCCTACAATGAGCAGTTCTTC. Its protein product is CASSLEAGVFVASSYNEQFF.